These 32 T cell receptor beta chains were sequenced from one sample in a study of regulatory T cells in long-lasting Graves disease. According to the study, TCR beta libraries were built with iRepertoire HTBI primers and CDR3-region Arm-PCR. TCRdb passed the multiplex PCR reads through MiXCR, listing each CDR3 protein once. The sample lists more than 300,000 distinct CDR3 sequences, 12% occurring once. Time point denoted: newly diagnosed GD, antithyroid drugs for less than 3 months. Generation of the TCR library employed RNA extracted from PBMCs. These data also featured in a second study, about T cells in Graves' hyperthyroidism and ophthalmopathy.

Sequences were derived from peripheral blood mononuclear cells (PBMCs), sampled at new diagnosis, from a patient treated with antithyroid drugs. These receptors all come from a woman aged 18-29 years with Graves disease.

At least ten counts were recorded for this clonotype. The rearrangement links TRBV27 to TRBJ2-1; possibly TRBD1 for D (6 bases). This CDR3 is 17 amino acids long. Between the trimmed V and J ends, which lost 4 bases and 0 bases, there was a span of 16 bases. CDR1 is MNHEY, CDR2 SMNVEV, per germline (reference sequence). CDR3: CASSSQGQKNSYNEQFF. Here the CDR3 DNA reads TGTGCCAGCAGTTCGCAAGGACAGAAAAACTCCTACAATGAGCAGTTCTTC.

This clonotype has at least ten counts. The chain has TRBV7-2 and TRBJ1-1; no firm D call. CDR1 and CDR2 from the germline V gene are SGHTA and FQGNSA. The CDR3 contains 14 residues. The V and J ends lost 2 bases and 0 bases respectively, with 7 bases between them. This CDR3 is CASSLTGVNTEAFF. As DNA, the CDR3 is TGTGCCAGCAGCTTAACGGGCGTGAACACTGAAGCTTTCTTT.

The sample holds one count of this clonotype. A much larger clonotype is one base distant, so this may be a read error. This rearrangement joins TRBV29-1 to TRBJ2-5; D might be TRBD1 (6 bases). The length of the CDR3 is 13 residues. The V gene's germline CDR1 is SQVTM and CDR2 ANQGSEA. V was cut by 7 bases and J by 3 bases, with 15 bases left in between. The CDR3 region is CSAYQGIKETQYF. The CDR3 coding sequence is TGCAGCGCTTACCAGGGGATTAAAGAGACCCAGTACTTC.

This clonotype occurred many times. The chain has TRBV5-5 and TRBJ2-7; D unclear. Per germline, CDR1 SGHKS and CDR2 YYEKEE (reference sequence). Between the trimmed V and J ends, which lost 4 bases and 0 bases, there was a span of 14 bases. This CDR3 is 15 amino acids long. The CDR3 region has the DNA TGTGCCAGCAGCCCCTTCGCAGGTTCCTCCTACGAGCAGTACTTC. Encoded protein: CASSPFAGSSYEQYF.

The rearrangement joins TRBV5-1 to TRBJ1-1; 7 bases line up with TRBD1. Losses at the gene ends were 5 bases for V and 3 bases for J; bases not matched to a gene: 16. Germline assignment: CDR1 SGHRS and CDR2 YFSETQ. The CDR3 loop spans 17 amino acids. This CDR3 reads CASSHRDSSAWDTEAFF. DNA for the CDR3: TGCGCCAGCAGTCACCGGGACAGCTCCGCGTGGGACACTGAAGCTTTCTTT. The whole variable domain, filled in from reference TRBV5-1 and TRBJ1-1, reads KAGVTQTPRYLIKTRGQQVTLSCSPISGHRSVSWYQQTPGQGLQFLFEYFSETQRNKGNFPGRFSGRQFSNSRSEMNVSTLELGDSALYLCASSHRDSSAWDTEAFFGQGTRLTVV.

J is TRBJ1-3 and V is TRBV30, with a tentative D call TRBD1 (5 bases). Deletions cut 0 bases from V and 2 bases from J, with 11 bases between. CDR3 length equals 15 residues. Germline CDR1 reads GTSNPN; CDR2 reads SVGIG (reference sequence). The CDR3 DNA is TGTGCCTGGAGTGTACTAGGGGTCGCTGGAAACACCATATATTTT. Protein product: CAWSVLGVAGNTIYF.

The CDR3 nucleotides are TGTGCCAGCAGCTTAGGGGGGAACCACGAGCAGTTCTTC. Amino acids: CASSLGGNHEQFF. The rearrangement uses TRBV7-9 and TRBJ2-1; either TRBD1 or TRBD2 may fit D (5 bases each). Germline V gene sequence: CDR1 SEHNR, CDR2 FQNEAQ (reference sequence). V lost 1 base and J 10 bases, leaving 11 bases between the germline ends. CDR3 size: 13 residues. Full variable domain (remainder filled in from reference TRBV7-9 and TRBJ2-1): DTGVSQNPRHKITKRGQNVTFRCDPISEHNRLYWYRQTLGQGPEFLTYFQNEAQLEKSRLLSDRFSAERPKGSFSTLEIQRTEQGDSAMYLCASSLGGNHEQFFGPGTRLTVL.

This clonotype was seen repeatedly, ten times or more. DNA of the CDR3: TGTGCCAGCAGTGTAATTCCGTCATTTGAGCAGTTCTTC. It yields the protein CASSVIPSFEQFF. This sequence joins TRBV27 and TRBJ2-1; D unclear. The V gene lost 5 bases and the J gene lost 9 bases, with 14 bases spanning the gap. The CDR3 is 13 amino acids. From germline, CDR1 is MNHEY and CDR2 SMNVEV (reference sequence).

There are many counts of this clonotype. The J gene is TRBJ2-1, the V gene TRBV29-1; TRBD2 matches 8 bases. The V gene end was trimmed by 6 bases and the J gene end by 7 bases; junction bases not matched to a gene: 14. CDR1 is SQVTM and CDR2 is ANQGSEA in the germline V gene. The CDR3 has 15 amino acids. The CDR3 nucleotides are TGCAGCGTGAGAAGCTTCAGCGGGAGCTTGAATGAGCAGTTCTTC. It encodes CSVRSFSGSLNEQFF.

Many counts were recorded for this clonotype. The rearrangement links TRBV20-1 to TRBJ1-1; D gene uncertain. Germline V gives CDR1 DFQATT, CDR2 SNEGSKA (reference sequence). The V and J ends lost 3 bases and 2 bases respectively, with 4 bases between them. This CDR3 contains 11 residues. The CDR3 loop reads CSASPNTEAFF. The CDR3 DNA sequence: TGCAGTGCTAGCCCCAACACTGAAGCTTTCTTT.

This chain connects TRBV10-1 to TRBJ1-5; weak D call: TRBD1 (5 bases). Per germline, CDR1 WNHNN and CDR2 SYGVQD (reference sequence). The CDR3 runs to 13 residues. The V end lost 8 bases, the J end lost 6 bases, and 14 bases lay between the germline ends. Written as DNA, the CDR3 is TGCGCCAGCTCAGACAGCCCGGTTCAGCCCCAGCATTTT. The encoded protein is CASSDSPVQPQHF.

This clonotype was found many times. This sequence joins TRBV18 and TRBJ2-1, with D perhaps matching TRBD2 (6 bases). Trimming cost V 3 bases and J 10 bases, with 10 bases left between them. CDR1 is KGHSH, CDR2 LQKENI, per germline. This CDR3 region has 12 residues. The CDR3 sequence: CASSPARGEQFF. CDR3 DNA sequence: TGTGCCAGCTCACCGGCTCGGGGGGAGCAGTTCTTC.

This clonotype has a count of ten or more. V gene TRBV20-1 combines with J gene TRBJ2-1; the D gene is possibly TRBD1 (6 bases). The CDR3 extends over 14 amino acids. V was pared by 0 bases and J by 8 bases, with 14 bases between. Germline V gene data show CDR1 as DFQATT and CDR2 as SNEGSKA (reference sequence). The CDR3 nucleotides are TGCAGTGCTAGAGATGGGAACAGGGATTATGAGCAGTTCTTC. This sequence encodes CSARDGNRDYEQFF.

This clonotype was counted a few times. V usage is TRBV27 and J usage is TRBJ1-2; D not resolved. CDR1 and CDR2 (germline): MNHEY, SMNVEV (reference sequence). V was clipped by 8 bases and J by 3 bases, with 13 bases between them. The CDR3 sequence is 13 residues long. In DNA, the CDR3 is TGTGCCAGCGGCAGTCCTACCCACTATGGCTACACCTTC. Protein: CASGSPTHYGYTF.

This clonotype was counted ten times or more. The chain uses TRBV6-2 or TRBV6-3 and TRBJ1-6; tentative D call: TRBD1 (6 bases). Germline CDR1 and CDR2: MNHEY and SVGEGT. V was clipped by 6 bases and J by 11 bases, with 20 bases between them. The CDR3 has 15 amino acids. The CDR3 DNA follows: TGTGCCAGCAGGCCTGGACAGCTTGATGGGACACCCCTCCACTTT. It codes for CASRPGQLDGTPLHF.

This clonotype has more than one count but fewer than ten. This chain joins TRBV9 and TRBJ2-7; 8 positions match TRBD1. CDR1 is SGDLS and CDR2 is YYNGEE in the germline V gene. CDR3 size: 15 residues. The ends lost 2 bases at V and 7 bases at J; junction bases unmatched: 11. The CDR3 sequence is CASSVRGQGTGEQYF. The CDR3 coding sequence is TGTGCCAGCAGCGTCCGCGGACAGGGAACGGGAGAGCAGTACTTC.

This clonotype has at least ten counts. V and J are TRBV29-1 and TRBJ1-1; the D gene is possibly TRBD1 (6 bases). Deletions cut 7 bases from V and 3 bases from J, with 21 bases between. The V gene's germline CDR1 is SQVTM and CDR2 ANQGSEA. The CDR3 runs to 15 residues. Written as DNA, the CDR3 is TGCAGCGCTGCAAACCCGAAAAACAGGGACACTGAAGCTTTCTTT. Translation: CSAANPKNRDTEAFF.

This clonotype came up a few times. The V gene is TRBV6-5, the J gene TRBJ2-2; 14 positions agree with TRBD2. Germline V gene sequence: CDR1 MNHEY, CDR2 SVGAGI. CDR3 size: 16 residues. With V trimmed by 2 bases and J by 6 bases, 2 bases remained unmatched. This chain's CDR3 is CASSYTGLAGAGELFF. The CDR3 coding sequence is TGTGCCAGCAGTTACACGGGACTAGCGGGAGCCGGGGAGCTGTTTTTT.

This clonotype was seen repeatedly, ten times or more. The chain recombines TRBV11-2 with TRBJ2-7; TRBD2 agrees at 7 bases. The CDR3 sequence is 16 residues long. V gave up 1 base and J gave up 3 bases; unmatched junction bases: 9. Germline V gene sequence: CDR1 SGHAT, CDR2 FQNNGV. CDR3 in DNA: TGTGCCAGCAGCTTAGGGGCGGGAGAGTCGGGCTACGAGCAGTACTTC. Amino acid sequence: CASSLGAGESGYEQYF.

This clonotype occurred many times. The chain links TRBV27 to TRBJ1-2; D remains unclear. This CDR3 has 17 amino acids. Germline loops: CDR1 MNHEY, CDR2 SMNVEV (reference sequence). V lost 2 bases, J lost 3 bases, and 19 bases lay in between. CDR3 sequence reads: CASSLNGPPGSHYGYTF. The CDR3 DNA sequence: TGTGCCAGCAGTTTAAACGGACCACCCGGGAGCCACTATGGCTACACCTTC.

A note on this clonotype: A much larger clone lies a single base off, so this may be a read error. The CDR3 carries no conserved terminal phenylalanine or tryptophan, so it likely arises from a read error. The CDR3 reads CASADRPNQPQHL. The CDR3 nucleotides are TGTGCCAGCGCGGACAGGCCCAATCAGCCCCAGCATCTT. This rearrangement joins TRBV27 to TRBJ1-5; the match to TRBD1 covers 7 bases. Germline CDR1 reads MNHEY; CDR2 reads SMNVEV (reference sequence). The junction had 4 bases not matched to a gene; V was cut back by 8 bases and J by 3 bases. The CDR3 totals 13 residues.

With regard to this clonotype: A much larger clone is a single base away; this may be a read error. The genes are TRBV3-1 and TRBJ1-1, with no clear D. The germline gives CDR1 LGHDT, CDR2 YNNKEL (reference sequence). The CDR3 is 14 amino acids. The CDR3 coding sequence is TGTGCCACACGAGATGAGGTACTGAACACTGAATCTTTCTTT. Translation: CATRDEVLNTESFF.

This clonotype appeared many times. The chain uses TRBV7-2 and TRBJ2-2; 7 nucleotides line up with TRBD1. Looked up from germline, CDR1 is SGHTA and CDR2 is FQGNSA. V gave up 3 bases and J gave up 3 bases; unmatched junction bases: 7. The CDR3 consists of 16 residues. The DNA for the CDR3 is TGTGCCAGCAGCTTTAGAGGGGGCTTGGACACCGGGGAGCTGTTTTTT. It is translated as CASSFRGGLDTGELFF. Filled out from reference TRBV7-2 and TRBJ2-2, the complete variable domain reads GAGVSQSPSNKVTEKGKDVELRCDPISGHTALYWYRQSLGQGLEFLIYFQGNSAPDKSGLPSDRFSAERTGGSVSTLTIQRTQQEDSAVYLCASSFRGGLDTGELFFGEGSRLTVL.

This clonotype has a count of ten or more. The chain employs TRBV6-2 or TRBV6-3 and TRBJ1-5, with 7 nucleotides matching TRBD1. Trimming took 5 bases from V and 2 from J; bases not matched to a gene: 9. This CDR3 is 16 amino acids long. Germline loops: CDR1 MNHEY, CDR2 SVGEGT. For the CDR3, the DNA is TGTGCCAGCAGTCCACGCAGGACAGGCGGCAATCAGCCCCAGCATTTT. It is translated as CASSPRRTGGNQPQHF.

This chain links TRBV4-3 with TRBJ2-1, with TRBD1 identical over 8 bases. The end of the DNA aligns better with TRBJ2-5, so the J call may be wrong. Per germline, CDR1 LGHNA and CDR2 YSLEER. The CDR3 runs to 15 residues. CDR3 sequence (DNA): TGCGCCAGCAGCCTGGACAGGGAACACCAAGAGACCCAGTACTTC. Protein: CASSLDREHQETQYF.

Concerning this clonotype: It differs at one base from a far larger clone, so likely a read error. V and J are TRBV7-9 and TRBJ2-7, with D perhaps assigned TRBD1 or TRBD2 (6 bases each). V lost 5 bases and J lost 7, with 21 bases in between. CDR1 is SEHNR and CDR2 is FQNEAQ in the germline V gene (reference sequence). The CDR3 totals 15 residues. CDR3 in DNA: TGTGCCAGCAGCACCCGGGGGCTAGCTGTCGAAGAGCAGTACGTC. Protein product: CASSTRGLAVEEQYV.

This clonotype was detected many times. The rearrangement links TRBV19 to TRBJ2-7, with 8 bases identical to TRBD1. The CDR3 consists of 12 residues. CDR1 and CDR2 from the germline V gene are LNHDA and SQIVND (reference sequence). After removal of 4 bases from V and 5 bases from J, the junction contained 1 base not matched to a gene. CDR3 amino acids: CASSTTGDEQYF. CDR3 nucleotide sequence: TGTGCCAGTAGTACGACAGGGGACGAGCAGTACTTC.

The chain combines TRBV19 with TRBJ1-1, with TRBD1 matching over 10 bases. CDR1 LNHDA and CDR2 SQIVND come from the germline V gene (reference sequence). Unmatched junction bases numbered 8, after V lost 0 bases and J lost 10 bases. The CDR3 contains 15 residues. The CDR3 region is CASSIDSGQGPGAFF. CDR3 nucleotides: TGTGCCAGTAGTATAGATTCGGGACAGGGGCCTGGAGCTTTCTTT.

This clonotype was detected ten times or more. J is TRBJ1-2 and V is TRBV12-5; 8 positions agree with TRBD1. CDR3 size: 19 residues. In germline, CDR1 is LGHNT, CDR2 FRNRAP. The junction had 18 bases not matched to a gene; V was cut back by 1 base and J by 5 bases. The CDR3 loop is CASGLDRTGTREVVYGYTF. The CDR3, as DNA: TGTGCTAGTGGTTTGGACCGGACAGGGACCCGAGAGGTGGTTTATGGCTACACCTTC.

The rearrangement joins TRBV7-2 to TRBJ1-2; D uncertain. The V end was cut by 0 bases, the J end by 4 bases, with 9 bases between. The CDR3 is 14 amino acids. CDR1 and CDR2 from the germline V gene are SGHTA and FQGNSA. CDR3 coding DNA: TGTGCCAGCAGCTTAGCACTTACAAGCTATGGCTACACCTTC. It specifies CASSLALTSYGYTF.

This clonotype was observed at least ten times. The chain joins TRBV7-2 to TRBJ2-7; 8 nucleotides agree with TRBD2. The CDR3 extends over 14 amino acids. Germline V gene lookup returns CDR1 SGHTA and CDR2 FQGNSA. V was clipped by 5 bases and J by 4 bases; unmatched bases: 7. The CDR3 loop reads CASSPSGRRYEQYF. DNA of the CDR3: TGTGCCAGCAGCCCAAGCGGGAGAAGATACGAGCAGTACTTC.

This clonotype was picked up a small number of times. The chain has TRBV5-1 and TRBJ1-4; 8 bases agree with TRBD1. The V segment lost 3 bases and the J segment 8 bases; nucleotides outside the gene matches: 9. The V gene's germline CDR1 is SGHRS and CDR2 YFSETQ. This CDR3 has 15 amino acids. The CDR3 spells CASSSSQGAQEKLFF. In nucleotides, the CDR3 is TGCGCCAGCAGCTCATCCCAGGGGGCCCAGGAAAAACTGTTTTTT. Supplemented by reference TRBV5-1 and TRBJ1-4, the full variable domain reads KAGVTQTPRYLIKTRGQQVTLSCSPISGHRSVSWYQQTPGQGLQFLFEYFSETQRNKGNFPGRFSGRQFSNSRSEMNVSTLELGDSALYLCASSSSQGAQEKLFFGSGTQLSVL.